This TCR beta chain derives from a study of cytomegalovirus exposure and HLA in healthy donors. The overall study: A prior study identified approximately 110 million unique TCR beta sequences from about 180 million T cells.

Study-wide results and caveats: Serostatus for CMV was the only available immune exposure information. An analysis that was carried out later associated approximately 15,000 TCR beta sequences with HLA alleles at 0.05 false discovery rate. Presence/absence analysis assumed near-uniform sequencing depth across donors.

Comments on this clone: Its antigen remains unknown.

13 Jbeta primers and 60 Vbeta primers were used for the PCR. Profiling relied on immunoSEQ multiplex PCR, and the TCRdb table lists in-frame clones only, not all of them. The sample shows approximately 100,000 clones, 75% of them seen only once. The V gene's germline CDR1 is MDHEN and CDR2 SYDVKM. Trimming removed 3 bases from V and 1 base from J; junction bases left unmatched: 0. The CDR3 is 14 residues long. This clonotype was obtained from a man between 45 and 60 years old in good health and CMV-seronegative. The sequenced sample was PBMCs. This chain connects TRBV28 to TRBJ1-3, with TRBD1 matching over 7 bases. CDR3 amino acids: CASSLDRSGNTIYF. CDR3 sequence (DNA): TGTGCCAGCAGTTTGGACAGGTCTGGAAACACCATATATTTT.